This T cell receptor (beta chain) was sequenced during a study of a mutant IDH1 vaccine in newly diagnosed glioma. Germline CDR1 and CDR2: MNHEY and SVGAGI. CDR3 length equals 14 residues. Trimming removed 0 bases from V and 9 bases from J; junction bases left unmatched: 4. A remark on this clone: Its antigen is unknown.

Regarding time point: week 23, last vaccination. What each vaccine dose contained was 300 ug of mutant IDH1 20-mer peptide, accompanied by topical imiquimod. Sequencing used immunoSEQ multiplex PCR; TCRdb keeps in-frame clones, though not all of them. The data show approximately 57,000 clones, with roughly 81% seen just once and roughly 8.1% held by the top ten. This chain joins TRBV6-5 and TRBJ2-3, with TRBD1 matching 9 bases. The starting material was PBMCs, obtained from a glioma patient whose treatment included an IDH1 peptide vaccine. This TCR derives from a woman aged 35 to 49 with glioma. Some clones in this sample may be carry-over from other donors' samples. CDR3: CASSYSIGQGTQYF. The CDR3 coding sequence is TGTGCCAGCAGTTACTCGATAGGACAGGGGACGCAGTATTTT.